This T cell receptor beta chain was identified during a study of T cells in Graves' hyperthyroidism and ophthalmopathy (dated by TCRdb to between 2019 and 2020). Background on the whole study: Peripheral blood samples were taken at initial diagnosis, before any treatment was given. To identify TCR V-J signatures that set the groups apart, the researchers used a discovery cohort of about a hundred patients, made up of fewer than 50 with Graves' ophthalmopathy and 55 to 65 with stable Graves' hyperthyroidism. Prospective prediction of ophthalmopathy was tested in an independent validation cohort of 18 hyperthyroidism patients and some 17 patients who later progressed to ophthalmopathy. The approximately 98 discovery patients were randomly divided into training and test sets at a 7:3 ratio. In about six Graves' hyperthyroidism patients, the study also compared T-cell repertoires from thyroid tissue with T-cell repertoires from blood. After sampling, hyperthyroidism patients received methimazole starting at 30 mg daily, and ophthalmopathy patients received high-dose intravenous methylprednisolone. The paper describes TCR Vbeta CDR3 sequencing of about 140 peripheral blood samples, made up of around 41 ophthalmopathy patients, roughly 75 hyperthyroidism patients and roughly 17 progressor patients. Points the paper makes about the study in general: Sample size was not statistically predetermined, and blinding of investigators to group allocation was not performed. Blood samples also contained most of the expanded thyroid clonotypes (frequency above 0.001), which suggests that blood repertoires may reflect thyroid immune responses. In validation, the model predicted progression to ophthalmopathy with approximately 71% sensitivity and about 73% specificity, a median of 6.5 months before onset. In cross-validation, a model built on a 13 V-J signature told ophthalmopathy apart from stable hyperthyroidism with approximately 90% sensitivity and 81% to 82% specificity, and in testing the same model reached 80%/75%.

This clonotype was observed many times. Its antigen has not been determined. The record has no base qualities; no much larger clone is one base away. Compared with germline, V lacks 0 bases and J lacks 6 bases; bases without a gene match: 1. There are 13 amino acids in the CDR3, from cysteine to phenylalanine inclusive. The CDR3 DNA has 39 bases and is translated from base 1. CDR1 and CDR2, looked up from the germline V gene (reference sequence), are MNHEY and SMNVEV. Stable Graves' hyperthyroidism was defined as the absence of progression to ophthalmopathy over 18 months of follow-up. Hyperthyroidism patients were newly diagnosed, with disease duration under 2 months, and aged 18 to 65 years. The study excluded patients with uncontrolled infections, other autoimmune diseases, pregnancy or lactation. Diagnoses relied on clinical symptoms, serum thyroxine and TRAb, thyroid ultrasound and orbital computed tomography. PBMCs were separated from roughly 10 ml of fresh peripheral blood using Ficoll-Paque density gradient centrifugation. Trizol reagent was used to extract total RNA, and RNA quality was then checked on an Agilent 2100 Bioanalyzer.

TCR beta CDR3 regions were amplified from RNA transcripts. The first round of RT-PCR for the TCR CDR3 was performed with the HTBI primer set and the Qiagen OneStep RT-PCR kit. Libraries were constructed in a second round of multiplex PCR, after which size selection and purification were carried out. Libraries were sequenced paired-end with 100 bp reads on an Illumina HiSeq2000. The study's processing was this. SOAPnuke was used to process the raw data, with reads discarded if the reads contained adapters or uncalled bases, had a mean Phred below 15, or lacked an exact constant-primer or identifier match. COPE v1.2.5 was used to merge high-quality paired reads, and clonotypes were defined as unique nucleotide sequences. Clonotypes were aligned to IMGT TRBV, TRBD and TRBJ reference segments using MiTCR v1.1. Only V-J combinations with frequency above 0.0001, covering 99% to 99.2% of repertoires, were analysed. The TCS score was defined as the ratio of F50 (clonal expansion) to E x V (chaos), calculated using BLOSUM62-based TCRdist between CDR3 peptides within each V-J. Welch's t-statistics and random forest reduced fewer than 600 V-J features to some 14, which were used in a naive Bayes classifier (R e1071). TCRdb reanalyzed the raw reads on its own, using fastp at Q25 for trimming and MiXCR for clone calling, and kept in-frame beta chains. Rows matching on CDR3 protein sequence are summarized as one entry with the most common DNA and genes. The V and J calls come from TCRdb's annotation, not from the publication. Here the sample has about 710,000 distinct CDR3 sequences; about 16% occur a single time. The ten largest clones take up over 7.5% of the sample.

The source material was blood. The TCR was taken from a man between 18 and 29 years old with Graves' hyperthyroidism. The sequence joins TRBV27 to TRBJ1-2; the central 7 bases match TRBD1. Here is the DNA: TGTGCCAGCAGTTTATCCAGGGGGGATGGCTACACCTTC. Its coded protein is CASSLSRGDGYTF.